The 11 T cell receptor beta chains below all came from one sample that was sequenced in a study of shared clonotypes between healthy human individuals. Clones were read by immunoSEQ multiplex PCR, and TCRdb kept only the in-frame ones, dropping some. The data contain over 2 million clones, about 95% of them singletons. CD8 cells regarded as naive lacked CD45RO, were positively chosen for CCR7, and omitted terminally differentiated effector memory CD45RA+ cells. Sequences were obtained from naive CD8+ T cells sorted from blood. The receptors were sampled from a man between 18 and 29 years old in good health.

V usage is TRBV4-1 and J usage is TRBJ2-1; 11 bases map to TRBD2. V lost 3 bases, J lost 7 bases, and 5 bases stayed unmatched. Germline CDR1 is MGHRA and CDR2 is YSYEKL. This CDR3 region has 15 residues. DNA for the CDR3: TGCGCCAGCAGCCATAGCGGGGGGGCGGGTAATGAGCAGTTCTTC. As protein: CASSHSGGAGNEQFF.

Comments on this clone: One end of the junction varies from germline; a read error may be responsible. The chain's CDR3 is CASHRENSEAFF. DNA for the CDR3: TGTGCCAGCCACAGGGAGAACTCTGAAGCTTTCTTT. The gene calls are TRBV5-6 and TRBJ1-1; a possible D gene is TRBD1 (6 bases). Germline V lookup: CDR1 SGHDT, CDR2 YYEEEE. The CDR3 runs to 12 residues.

This clone has just one count. The chain recombines TRBV7-2 with TRBJ2-5; 11 bases align to TRBD1. Germline CDR1 is SGHTA and CDR2 is FQGNSA. V shed 4 bases, J shed 5 bases, and the junction held 9 bases outside the gene matches. The CDR3 runs to 16 residues. CDR3 sequence reads: CASSSTDRGPRETQYF. The CDR3 nucleotides are TGTGCCAGCAGCTCGACGGACAGGGGGCCGCGGGAGACCCAGTACTTC.

This chain connects TRBV7-9 to TRBJ2-1, with 9 bases fitting TRBD1. The CDR3 covers 15 residues. Germline V gives CDR1 SEHNR, CDR2 FQNEAQ (reference sequence). Trimming at V came to 0 bases and at J to 7 bases, leaving 4 bases not matched to a gene. CDR3 sequence reads: CASSLAQGAENEQFF. CDR3 bases: TGTGCCAGCAGCTTAGCACAGGGGGCGGAAAATGAGCAGTTCTTC.

The CDR3 here is CASSDPFLGRDSGANVLTF. CDR3 bases: TGTGCCAGCAGTGACCCATTCCTGGGGAGGGACTCTGGGGCCAACGTCCTGACTTTC. V gene TRBV6-1 combines with J gene TRBJ2-6; the match to TRBD2 covers 7 bases. V gave up 3 bases and J gave up 0 bases; unmatched junction bases: 11. The CDR3 sequence is 19 residues long. The V gene's germline CDR1 is MNHNS and CDR2 SASEGT.

As to this clone: At the DNA level, this CDR3 is encoded by other sequences in the same sample as well. The chain uses TRBV2 and TRBJ1-3; D is undetermined. The CDR3 extends over 13 amino acids. V lost 4 bases, J lost 4 bases, and 8 bases lay in between. Germline V lookup: CDR1 SNHLY, CDR2 FYNNEI. Written as DNA, the CDR3 is TGTGCCAGCAGTGGTGGGGAAGGAAACACCATATATTTT. Its protein product is CASSGGEGNTIYF.

This chain connects TRBV7-9 to TRBJ1-1; no reliable D call. The CDR3 has 13 amino acids. Germline CDR1 SEHNR, CDR2 FQNEAQ (reference sequence). Trimming removed 2 bases from V and 2 bases from J, with 6 bases in between. CDR3 sequence: CASSLLPNTEAFF. The CDR3 DNA reads as TGTGCCAGCAGCTTACTCCCTAACACTGAAGCTTTCTTT.

The chain joins TRBV2 to TRBJ2-7; 10 bases agree with TRBD1. The CDR3 runs 17 residues. V gave up 6 bases and J gave up 0 bases; unmatched junction bases: 11. Germline values: CDR1 SNHLY, CDR2 FYNNEI. The CDR3 sequence: CASSGTGVQQSSYEQYF. The CDR3 DNA follows: TGTGCCAGCAGCGGGACAGGGGTGCAGCAAAGCTCCTACGAGCAGTACTTC.

The count of this clone is one. The gene calls are TRBV28 and TRBJ2-5; 14 bases line up with TRBD2. V gave up 5 bases and J gave up 1 base; unmatched junction bases: 9. Germline V gives CDR1 MDHEN, CDR2 SYDVKM. The CDR3 sequence is 18 residues long. The CDR3 DNA sequence: TGTGCCAGCAGTACTGGGACTAGCGGGGGACTAATCCAAGAGACCCAGTACTTC. This sequence encodes CASSTGTSGGLIQETQYF.

The sample holds a few counts of this clone. At the DNA level, this CDR3 is encoded by other sequences in the same sample as well. This chain links TRBV30 with TRBJ2-5, with a possible D match to TRBD1 (6 bases). Germline V CDR1 and CDR2: GTSNPN, SVGIG (reference sequence). Between the trimmed V and J ends, which lost 1 base and 4 bases, there was a span of 22 bases. This CDR3 has 17 residues. The CDR3 sequence is CAWSELASTARGETQYF. CDR3 nucleotide sequence: TGTGCCTGGAGTGAATTGGCATCGACAGCCAGGGGAGAGACCCAGTACTTC. The full variable domain, completed using reference TRBV30 and TRBJ2-5, is SQTIHQWPATLVQPVGSPLSLECTVEGTSNPNLYWYRQAAGRGLQLLFYSVGIGQISSEVPQNLSASRPQDRQFILSSKKLLLSDSGFYLCAWSELASTARGETQYFGPGTRLLVL.

The chain joins TRBV2 to TRBJ2-5; D uncertain. CDR3 size: 14 residues. V was pared by 3 bases and J by 1 base, with 9 bases between. Germline CDR1 is SNHLY and CDR2 is FYNNEI. Written as DNA, the CDR3 is TGTGCCAGCAGTGATAGTAACAGCCAAGAGACCCAGTACTTC. Residues: CASSDSNSQETQYF.